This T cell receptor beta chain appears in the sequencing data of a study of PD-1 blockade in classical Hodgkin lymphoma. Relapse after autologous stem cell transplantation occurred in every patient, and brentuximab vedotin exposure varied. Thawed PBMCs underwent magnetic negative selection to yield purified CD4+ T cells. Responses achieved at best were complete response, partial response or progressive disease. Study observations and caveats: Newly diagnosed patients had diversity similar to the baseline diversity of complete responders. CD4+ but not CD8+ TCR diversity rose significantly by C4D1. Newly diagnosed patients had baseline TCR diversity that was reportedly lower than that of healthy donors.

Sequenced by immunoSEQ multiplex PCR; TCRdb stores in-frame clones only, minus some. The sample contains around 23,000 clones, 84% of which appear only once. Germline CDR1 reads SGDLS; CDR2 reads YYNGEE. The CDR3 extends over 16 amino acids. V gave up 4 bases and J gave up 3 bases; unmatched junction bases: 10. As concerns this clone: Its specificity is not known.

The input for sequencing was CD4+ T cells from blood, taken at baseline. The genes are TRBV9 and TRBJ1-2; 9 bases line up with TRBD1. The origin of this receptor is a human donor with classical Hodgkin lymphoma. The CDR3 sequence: CASSLKGQGIDYGYTF. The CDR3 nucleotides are TGTGCCAGCAGCCTAAAGGGACAGGGTATCGACTATGGCTACACCTTC.